The clone carrying this T cell receptor (beta chain) has just a few counts. These data come from a study of spatial heterogeneity in lung cancer. Time point defined: sample taken at primary tumor resection. The donors comprised roughly 71 untreated early-stage non-small cell lung cancer patients. Germline assignment: CDR1 SGDLS and CDR2 YYNGEE. Deletions cut 4 bases from V and 6 bases from J, with 16 bases between. This CDR3 spans 14 amino acids. Each molecule of TCR cDNA was tagged with one unique molecular identifier. A single record per CDR3 protein comes from TCRdb applying MiXCR to the 5' RACE reads. The data hold approximately 40,000 distinct CDR3 sequences, with nearly 7% observed a single time.

This TCR was recovered from a female donor with early-stage non-small cell lung cancer. The V and J genes are TRBV9 and TRBJ1-1, with no clear D. The sequenced sample was PBMCs, obtained at surgery. DNA of the CDR3: TGTGCCAGCAGCTACCTCCCAATGAGTGCTGAAGCTTTCTTT. As protein: CASSYLPMSAEAFF.